This is a list of T cell receptor beta chains from one sample in a study of cytomegalovirus exposure and HLA in healthy donors. TCRdb's copy holds only in-frame clones and misses some; the assay was immunoSEQ multiplex PCR. Here the sample spans some 120,000 clones, around 80% being singletons. Sequencing was carried out using PBMCs. The receptors were sampled from a woman between 18 and 29 years old in good health and CMV-seropositive. Both conserved end residues are part of each CDR3. Each record gives: D gene, V gene, J gene, clone size, CDR3 DNA, CDR3 protein. A D gene is named only where the DNA matches it firmly. Clone size is stated in some rows and not others, as once, few, many or a class when expanded.

>NA|TRBV30|TRBJ1-4|NA
TGTGCCTGGAGTGTACCAGGGGCGGGTGAAAAACTGTTTTTT
CAWSVPGAGEKLFF
>NA|TRBV11-2|TRBJ2-1|NA
TGTGCCAGCAGCCAAGGGAGGAATGGGCAGTTCTTC
CASSQGRNGQFF
>NA|TRBV13|TRBJ1-2|NA
TGTGCCAGCAGCTTAGATCGGGGAGTCGTGCATGGCTACACCTTC
CASSLDRGVVHGYTF
>NA|TRBV29-1|TRBJ1-1|few
TGCAGCGTTGAAGTAGGCAGGGGTGGTTCTGAAGCTTTCTTT
CSVEVGRGGSEAFF
>TRBD1|TRBV4-1|TRBJ2-1|NA
TGCGCCAGCAGTCCCGGGACAGGAGATAACAATGAGCAGTTCTTC
CASSPGTGDNNEQFF
>NA|TRBV11-2|TRBJ1-1|once
TGTGCCAGCAGCTTCCGGACAGCTAACACTGAAGCTTTCTTT
CASSFRTANTEAFF
>TRBD2|TRBV6-6|TRBJ2-3|NA
TGTGCCAGCAGGGTAGCGGGGGCCAGCACAGATACGCAGTATTTT
CASRVAGASTDTQYF
>NA|TRBV5-1|TRBJ2-5|NA
TGCGCCAGCAGCTTGGGGGGCAGGGAAGAGACCCAGTACTTC
CASSLGGREETQYF
>TRBD2|TRBV6-6|TRBJ2-2|NA
TGTGCCAGCACCTTGGGAGGGCCTGCGACAAGCGGGGAGCTGTTTTTT
CASTLGGPATSGELFF
>TRBD1|TRBV10-1|TRBJ2-3|once
TGCGCCAGCAGTATGGGACAGGGTGACACAGATACGCAGTATTTT
CASSMGQGDTDTQYF
>NA|TRBV6-6|TRBJ2-5|NA
TGTGCCAGCAGCAGAGAGACCCAGTACTTC
CASSRETQYF
>TRBD1|TRBV6-1|TRBJ1-5|NA
TGTGCCAGCAGTGTGACAGGGAAGAATCAGCCCCAGCATTTT
CASSVTGKNQPQHF
>TRBD1|TRBV7-9|TRBJ2-7|few
TGTGCCAGCAGCTCCCGACAGGGGGCGGGCTCCTACGAGCAGTACTTC
CASSSRQGAGSYEQYF
>NA|TRBV5-1|TRBJ1-5|NA
TGCGCCAGCAGCCCAGGACAGCTTAATCAGCCCCAGCATTTT
CASSPGQLNQPQHF
>NA|TRBV4-2|TRBJ2-1|NA
TGTGCCAGCAGCCAAGAGGGCCTCGGCAATGAGCAGTTCTTC
CASSQEGLGNEQFF
>NA|TRBV6-5|TRBJ1-6|NA
TGTGCCAGCAGGGCCGGGACACCTTTTTCACCCCTCCACTTT
CASRAGTPFSPLHF
>NA|TRBV6-6|TRBJ1-6|NA
TGTGCCAGCAGCCTGAAAGGGGTTGCCCTCCACTTT
CASSLKGVALHF
>TRBD1|TRBV6-6|TRBJ1-2|NA
TGTGCCAGCAGGACAGGGGGCTCTGGCTATGGCTACACCTTC
CASRTGGSGYGYTF
>TRBD2|TRBV9|TRBJ2-2|NA
TGTGCCAGCAGCGTAGATGGCGGGGGTGTCACCGGGGAGCTGTTTTTT
CASSVDGGGVTGELFF
>TRBD1|TRBV7-6|TRBJ1-2|NA
TGTGCCAGCAGCCCCGGGACAGGGGAGACTGGCTACACCTTC
CASSPGTGETGYTF
>NA|TRBV19|TRBJ1-3|few
TGTGCCAGTAGTATAGTAAGCGGAAACACCATATATTTT
CASSIVSGNTIYF
>TRBD2|TRBV6-1|TRBJ2-3|NA
TGTGCCAGCAGTCAAGGACTAGCGGGGGGGCCCGGCACAGATACGCAGTATTTT
CASSQGLAGGPGTDTQYF
>NA|TRBV30|TRBJ1-3|NA
TGTGCCTGGAACTGGGCCGCTGGAAACACCATATATTTT
CAWNWAAGNTIYF
>TRBD2|TRBV18|TRBJ2-2|NA
TGTGCCAGCTCACCAGGGACTACGGCCGGGGAGCTGTTTTTT
CASSPGTTAGELFF
>TRBD1|TRBV6-1|TRBJ1-1|NA
TGTGCCAGCAGTGCTTGGACAGGGGGCGACCCTGAAGCTTTCTTT
CASSAWTGGDPEAFF
>NA|TRBV7-3|TRBJ2-1|NA
TGTGCCAGCAGCCCCCCCGTCGGACTAAGAAGCTCCTACAATGAGCAGTTCTTC
CASSPPVGLRSSYNEQFF